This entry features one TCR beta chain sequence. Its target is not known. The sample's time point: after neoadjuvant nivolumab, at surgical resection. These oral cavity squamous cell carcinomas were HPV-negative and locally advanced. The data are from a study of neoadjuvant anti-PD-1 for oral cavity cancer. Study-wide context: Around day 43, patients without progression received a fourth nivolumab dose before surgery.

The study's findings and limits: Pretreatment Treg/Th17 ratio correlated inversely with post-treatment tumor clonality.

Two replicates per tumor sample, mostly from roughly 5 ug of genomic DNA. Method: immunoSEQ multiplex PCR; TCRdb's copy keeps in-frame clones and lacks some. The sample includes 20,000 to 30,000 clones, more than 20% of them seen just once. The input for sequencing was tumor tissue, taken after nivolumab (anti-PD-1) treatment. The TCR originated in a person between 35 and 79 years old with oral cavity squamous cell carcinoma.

CDR3 sequence reads: CATKEVNRVNTEAFF. CDR3 nucleotides: TGTGCCACGAAAGAGGTGAACAGGGTGAACACTGAAGCTTTCTTT. This chain links TRBV6-5 with TRBJ1-1; a weak D match, TRBD1 (6 bases). CDR1 is MNHEY and CDR2 is SVGAGI in the germline V gene. The CDR3 runs to 15 residues. V was cut by 10 bases and J by 0 bases, with 18 bases left in between.